This TCR beta chain was identified in a study of cytomegalovirus exposure and HLA in healthy donors. About this clone itself: Its cognate antigen is unknown.

The V end lost 4 bases, the J end lost 6 bases, and 5 bases lay between the germline ends. The CDR3 runs to 11 residues. The germline gives CDR1 SGHRS, CDR2 YFSETQ. There were likely unrecorded immune exposures, though donors were nominally healthy when sampled. Study-wide findings and caveats: Later analysis showed most CMV-associated TCR beta chains appearing HLA-restricted.

Use of 60 Vbeta and 13 Jbeta primers characterized the PCR. The method was immunoSEQ multiplex PCR; TCRdb's version includes in-frame clones alone and lacks a portion of them. This table has around 97,000 clones, approximately 66% appearing once. Sequencing was performed on PBMCs. J is TRBJ1-5 and V is TRBV5-1; D not resolved. The sequence derives from a woman between 50 and 59 years old in good health and CMV-seronegative. In DNA, the CDR3 is TGCGCCAGCAGCCCCGGTCAGCCCCAGCATTTT. It yields the protein CASSPGQPQHF.